Many counts were recorded for the clone carrying this TCR beta chain. As yet, its antigen is unknown. The V and J ends lost 3 bases and 0 bases, in that order; junction bases with no gene match: 1. The CDR3 has 14 amino acids. Germline V gene data show CDR1 as SGHAT and CDR2 as FQNNGV. The sample is drawn from a study of breast tumors, draining lymph nodes, adjacent tissues. Findings and limits, study-wide: Tumor TCR diversity was below lymph nodes but above nontumor tissue. Tumor and nontumor repertoires were significantly more similar in luminal-like than in basal-like breast cancer. Data fit most tumor T cells coming from lymph node, expanding in tumor.

Axillary draining lymph nodes of breast cancer patients supplied the node samples. TCRdb ran MiXCR on the multiplex PCR reads and lists one entry per CDR3 protein. The sample includes approximately 230,000 distinct CDR3 sequences, less than 40% of them seen just once. This clonotype was obtained from a female donor with breast cancer. Some clones in this sample may be carry-over from other donors' samples. Sequencing was done on a sample of axillary lymph node tissue. The chain uses TRBV11-2 and TRBJ1-2, with TRBD1 matching over 7 bases. The CDR3 protein is CASSFRGANYGYTF. The CDR3 DNA sequence: TGTGCCAGCAGCTTCAGGGGGGCTAACTATGGCTACACCTTC. Together with reference TRBV11-2 and TRBJ1-2, the CDR3 gives the full variable domain: EAGVAQSPRYKIIEKRQSVAFWCNPISGHATLYWYQQILGQGPKLLIQFQNNGVVDDSQLPKDRFSAERLKGVDSTLKIQPAKLEDSAVYLCASSFRGANYGYTFGSGTRLTVV.